Below are 10 T cell receptor beta chains sequenced from a single sample in a study of PD-1 blockade in classical Hodgkin lymphoma. Every single patient, without exception, relapsed after autologous stem cell transplantation, and brentuximab vedotin exposure varied. Measured with immunoSEQ multiplex PCR; TCRdb has only the in-frame clones, and not every one. The sample holds roughly 13,000 clones, just under 80% seen once. The sample was peripheral blood mononuclear cells (PBMCs), taken before the second cycle of nivolumab. The receptors originated from a human donor with classical Hodgkin lymphoma.

The J gene is TRBJ2-3, the V gene TRBV28, with 11 bases lining up with TRBD2. Per germline, CDR1 MDHEN and CDR2 SYDVKM. The V and J ends lost 8 bases and 4 bases, in that order; junction bases with no gene match: 8. This CDR3 has 15 residues. The CDR3 loop reads CASPPGTSGSDTQYF. CDR3 nucleotide sequence: TGTGCCAGCCCCCCAGGGACTAGCGGATCAGATACGCAGTATTTT. The variable domain in full, with the rest retrieved from reference TRBV28 and TRBJ2-3, is DVKVTQSSRYLVKRTGEKVFLECVQDMDHENMFWYRQDPGLGLRLIYFSYDVKMKEKGDIPEGYSVSREKKERFSLILESASTNQTSMYLCASPPGTSGSDTQYFGPGTRLTVL.

The chain recombines TRBV5-1 with TRBJ1-6; D is possibly TRBD1 (5 bases). Germline loops: CDR1 SGHRS, CDR2 YFSETQ. The V end was cut by 0 bases, the J end by 16 bases, with 20 bases between. The CDR3 is 15 amino acids. The CDR3 sequence: CASSLVSDGTLPLHF. In nucleotides, the CDR3 is TGCGCCAGCAGCTTGGTTTCGGACGGGACGTTACCGCTCCACTTT.

This clone occurred a few times. The V gene is TRBV5-1, the J gene TRBJ1-3; 7 nucleotides match TRBD1. V gave up 4 bases and J gave up 0 bases; unmatched junction bases: 4. This CDR3 spans 15 amino acids. Germline V gene data show CDR1 as SGHRS and CDR2 as YFSETQ. CDR3 protein: CASSRGQTSGNTIYF. Written as DNA, the CDR3 is TGCGCCAGCAGCAGGGGACAGACCTCTGGAAACACCATATATTTT.

The chain combines TRBV7-3 with TRBJ2-4, with D perhaps TRBD1 (5 bases). Germline V gene data show CDR1 as SGHTA and CDR2 as FQGTGA. The V gene lost 2 bases and the J gene lost 8 bases, with 10 bases spanning the gap. The CDR3 extends over 13 amino acids. The CDR3 nucleotides are TGTGCCAGCAGCTTACAGGGTTGGGACATTCAGTACTTC. Its translation is CASSLQGWDIQYF. The entire variable domain, with the rest obtained from reference TRBV7-3 and TRBJ2-4, is as follows: GAGVSQTPSNKVTEKGKYVELRCDPISGHTALYWYRQSLGQGPEFLIYFQGTGAADDSGLPNDRFFAVRPEGSVSTLKIQRTERGDSAVYLCASSLQGWDIQYFGAGTRLSVL.

The chain links TRBV9 to TRBJ1-3; no clear D. Germline lookup yields CDR1 SGDLS and CDR2 YYNGEE. There are 17 residues in the CDR3. V gave up 4 bases and J gave up 0 bases, with 17 bases separating them. CDR3 sequence (DNA): TGTGCCAGCAGCCCCCTTGGCGGGAGTTTCTCTGGAAACACCATATATTTT. This translates into CASSPLGGSFSGNTIYF. Filled out from reference TRBV9 and TRBJ1-3, the complete variable domain reads DSGVTQTPKHLITATGQRVTLRCSPRSGDLSVYWYQQSLDQGLQFLIQYYNGEERAKGNILERFSAQQFPDLHSELNLSSLELGDSALYFCASSPLGGSFSGNTIYFGEGSWLTVV.

This clone has only one observation. This chain links TRBV5-1 with TRBJ2-5; TRBD2 might be the D (7 bases). The ends were cut back, 1 base at V and 5 bases at J, with 18 bases in the middle. The CDR3 sequence is 16 residues long. The germline CDR1 and CDR2 sequences are SGHRS and YFSETQ. Here the CDR3 reads CASSLQTGGGGETQYF. The CDR3 DNA sequence: TGCGCCAGCAGCTTGCAAACCGGGGGCGGGGGTGAGACCCAGTACTTC.

V and J are TRBV5-6 and TRBJ1-1; D is possibly TRBD1 (5 bases). This CDR3 has 16 amino acids. Germline CDR1 reads SGHDT; CDR2 reads YYEEEE. V was cut by 1 base and J by 3 bases, with 16 bases left in between. DNA of the CDR3: TGTGCCAGCAGCTTGTCAGGCCCGATGGGGGACACTGAAGCTTTCTTT. This gives the protein CASSLSGPMGDTEAFF. Drawing the rest from reference TRBV5-6 and TRBJ1-1, the complete variable domain is DAGVTQSPTHLIKTRGQQVTLRCSPKSGHDTVSWYQQALGQGPQFIFQYYEEEERQRGNFPDRFSGHQFPNYSSELNVNALLLGDSALYLCASSLSGPMGDTEAFFGQGTRLTVV.

There are a few counts of this clone. This chain links TRBV7-2 with TRBJ1-6; 10 nucleotides match TRBD1. J lost 6 bases, V lost 7 bases, and 6 bases had no gene match. The CDR3 is 15 amino acids. Per germline, CDR1 SGHTA and CDR2 FQGNSA. The CDR3, as DNA: TGTGCCAGCACCAGACAGGGGGCCGGTAATTCACCCCTCCACTTT. This gives the protein CASTRQGAGNSPLHF.

This rearrangement joins TRBV4-2 to TRBJ2-3; 10 bases are shared with TRBD2. The germline V gene has CDR1 LGHNA and CDR2 YNFKEQ. J lost 7 bases, V lost 4 bases, and 11 bases had no gene match. The CDR3 loop spans 16 amino acids. CDR3 DNA sequence: TGTGCCAGCAGCCCAAGGGTAAGCGGGGGGGCCTATACGCAGTATTTT. Amino acid sequence: CASSPRVSGGAYTQYF.

This CDR3 reads CASSPQGAHYGYTF. The CDR3 bases are TGTGCCAGCAGCCCGCAGGGGGCTCACTATGGCTACACCTTC. V gene TRBV9 combines with J gene TRBJ1-2, with 8 bases matching TRBD1. CDR1 is SGDLS and CDR2 is YYNGEE in the germline V gene. The J segment lost 3 bases and the V segment lost 4 bases, leaving 5 bases of the junction unmatched. The CDR3 extends over 14 amino acids.